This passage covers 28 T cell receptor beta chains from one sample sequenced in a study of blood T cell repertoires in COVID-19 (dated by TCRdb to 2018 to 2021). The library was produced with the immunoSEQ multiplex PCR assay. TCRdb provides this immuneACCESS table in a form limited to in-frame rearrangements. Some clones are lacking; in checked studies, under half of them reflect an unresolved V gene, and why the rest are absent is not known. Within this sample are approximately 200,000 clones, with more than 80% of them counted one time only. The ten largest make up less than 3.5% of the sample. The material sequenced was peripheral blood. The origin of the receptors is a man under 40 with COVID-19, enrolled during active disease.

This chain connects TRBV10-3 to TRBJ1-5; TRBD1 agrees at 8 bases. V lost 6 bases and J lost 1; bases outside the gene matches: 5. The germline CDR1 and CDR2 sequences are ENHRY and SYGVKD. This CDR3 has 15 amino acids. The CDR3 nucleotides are TGTGCCATCAGGACAGGGGAGTCAAGCAATCAGCCCCAGCATTTT. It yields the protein CAIRTGESSNQPQHF.

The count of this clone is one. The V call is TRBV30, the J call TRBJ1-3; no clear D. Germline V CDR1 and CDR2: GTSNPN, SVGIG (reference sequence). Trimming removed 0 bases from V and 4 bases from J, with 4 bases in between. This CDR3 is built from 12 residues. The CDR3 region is CAWSVGGNTIYF. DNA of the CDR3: TGTGCCTGGAGTGTGGGCGGAAACACCATATATTTT.

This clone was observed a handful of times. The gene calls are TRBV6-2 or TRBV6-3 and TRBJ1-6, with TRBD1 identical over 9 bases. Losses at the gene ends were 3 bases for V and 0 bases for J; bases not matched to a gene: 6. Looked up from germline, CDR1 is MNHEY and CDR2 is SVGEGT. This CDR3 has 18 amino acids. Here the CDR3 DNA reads TGTGCCAGCAGTTATGAAGGACAGGGGTCCTCCTATAATTCACCCCTCCACTTT. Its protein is CASSYEGQGSSYNSPLHF.

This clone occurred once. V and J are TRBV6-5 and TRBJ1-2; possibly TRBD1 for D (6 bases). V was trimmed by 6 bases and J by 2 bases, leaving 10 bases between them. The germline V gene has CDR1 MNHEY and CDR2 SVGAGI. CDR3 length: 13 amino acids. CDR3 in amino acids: CASRQGLNYGYTF. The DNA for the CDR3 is TGTGCCAGCAGACAGGGCTTGAACTATGGCTACACCTTC.

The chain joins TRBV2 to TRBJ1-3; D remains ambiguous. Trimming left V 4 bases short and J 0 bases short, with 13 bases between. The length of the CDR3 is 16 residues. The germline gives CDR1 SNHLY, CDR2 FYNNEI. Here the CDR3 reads CASSGGRTLSGNTIYF. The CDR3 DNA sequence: TGTGCCAGCAGTGGAGGGAGGACGCTCTCTGGAAACACCATATATTTT.

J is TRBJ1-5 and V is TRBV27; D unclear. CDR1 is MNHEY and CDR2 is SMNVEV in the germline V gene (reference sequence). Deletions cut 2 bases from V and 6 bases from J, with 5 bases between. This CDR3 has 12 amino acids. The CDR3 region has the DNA TGTGCCAGCAGTTTAGGAGGTCAGCCCCAGCATTTT. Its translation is CASSLGGQPQHF.

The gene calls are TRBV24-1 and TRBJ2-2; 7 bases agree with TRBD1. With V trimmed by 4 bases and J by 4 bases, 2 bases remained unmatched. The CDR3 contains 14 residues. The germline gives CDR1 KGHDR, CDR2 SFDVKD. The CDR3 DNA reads TGTGCCACCAGTGACAGGGACAGCACCGGGGAGCTGTTTTTT. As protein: CATSDRDSTGELFF.

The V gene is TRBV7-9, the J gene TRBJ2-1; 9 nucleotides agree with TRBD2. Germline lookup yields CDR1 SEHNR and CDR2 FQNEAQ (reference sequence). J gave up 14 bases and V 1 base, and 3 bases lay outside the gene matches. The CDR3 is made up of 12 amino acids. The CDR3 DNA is TGTGCCAGCAGCTTAGTGGGGACTAGCAAGTTCTTC. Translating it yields CASSLVGTSKFF.

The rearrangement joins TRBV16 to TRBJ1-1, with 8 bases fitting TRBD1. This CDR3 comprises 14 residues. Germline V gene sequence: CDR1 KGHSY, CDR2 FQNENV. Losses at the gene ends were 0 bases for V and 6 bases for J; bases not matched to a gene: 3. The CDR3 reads CASSQSGTGSEAFF. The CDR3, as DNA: TGTGCCAGCAGCCAATCGGGGACAGGATCTGAAGCTTTCTTT.

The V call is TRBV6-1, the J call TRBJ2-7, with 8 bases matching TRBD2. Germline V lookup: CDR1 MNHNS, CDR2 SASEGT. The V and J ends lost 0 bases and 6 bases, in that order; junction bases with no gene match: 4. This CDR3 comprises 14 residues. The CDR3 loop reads CASSEARGGSEQYF. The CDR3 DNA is TGTGCCAGCAGTGAAGCTCGGGGGGGGTCCGAGCAGTACTTC.

CDR3 region: CASSYSQGIFYEQYF. DNA of the CDR3: TGTGCCAGCAGTTACTCACAGGGGATATTCTACGAGCAGTACTTC. The chain employs TRBV6-5 and TRBJ2-7, with 7 bases aligning to TRBD1. The CDR3 is 15 amino acids. CDR1 is MNHEY, CDR2 SVGAGI, per germline. V was clipped by 0 bases and J by 3 bases; unmatched bases: 5.

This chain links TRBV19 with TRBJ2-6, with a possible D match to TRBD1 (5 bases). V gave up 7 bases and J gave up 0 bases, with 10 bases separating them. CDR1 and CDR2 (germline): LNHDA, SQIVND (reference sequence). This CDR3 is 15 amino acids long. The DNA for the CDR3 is TGTGCCAGTAACGGCAGGGTCTCTGGGGCCAACGTCCTGACTTTC. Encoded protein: CASNGRVSGANVLTF.

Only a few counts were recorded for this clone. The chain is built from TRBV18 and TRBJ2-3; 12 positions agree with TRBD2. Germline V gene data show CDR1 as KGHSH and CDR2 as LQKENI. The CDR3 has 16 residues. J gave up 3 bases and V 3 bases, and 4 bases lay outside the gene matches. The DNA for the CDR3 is TGTGCCAGCTCACCTAGACTAGCGGGAGCAACAGATACGCAGTATTTT. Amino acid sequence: CASSPRLAGATDTQYF. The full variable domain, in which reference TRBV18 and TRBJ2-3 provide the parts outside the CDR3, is NAGVMQNPRHLVRRRGQEARLRCSPMKGHSHVYWYRQLPEEGLKFMVYLQKENIIDESGMPKERFSAEFPKEGPSILRIQQVVRGDSAAYFCASSPRLAGATDTQYFGPGTRLTVL.

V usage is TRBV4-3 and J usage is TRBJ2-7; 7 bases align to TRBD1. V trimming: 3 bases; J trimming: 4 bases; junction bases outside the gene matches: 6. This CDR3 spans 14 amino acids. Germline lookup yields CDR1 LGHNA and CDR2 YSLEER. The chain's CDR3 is CASSQGSGGYEQYF. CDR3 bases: TGCGCCAGCAGCCAGGGATCAGGGGGTTACGAGCAGTACTTC.

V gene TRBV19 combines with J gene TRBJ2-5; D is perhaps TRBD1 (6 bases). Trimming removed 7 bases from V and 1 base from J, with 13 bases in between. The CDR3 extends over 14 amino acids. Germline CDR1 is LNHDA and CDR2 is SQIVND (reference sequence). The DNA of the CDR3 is TGTGCCAGTAAGGCCCAGGGGAGCCAAGAGACCCAGTACTTC. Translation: CASKAQGSQETQYF.

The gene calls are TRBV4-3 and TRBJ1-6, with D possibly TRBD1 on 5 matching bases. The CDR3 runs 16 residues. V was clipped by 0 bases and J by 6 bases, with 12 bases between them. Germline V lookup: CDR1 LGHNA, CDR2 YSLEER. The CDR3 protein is CASSQDFGGINSPLHF. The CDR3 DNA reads TGCGCCAGCAGCCAAGATTTCGGGGGGATTAATTCACCCCTCCACTTT.

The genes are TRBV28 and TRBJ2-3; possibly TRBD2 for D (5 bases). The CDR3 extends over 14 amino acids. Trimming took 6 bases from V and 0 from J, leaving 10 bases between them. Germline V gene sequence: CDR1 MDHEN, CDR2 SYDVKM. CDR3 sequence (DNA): TGTGCCAGCAGGCCTCCGGGGAGCACAGATACGCAGTATTTT. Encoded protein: CASRPPGSTDTQYF.

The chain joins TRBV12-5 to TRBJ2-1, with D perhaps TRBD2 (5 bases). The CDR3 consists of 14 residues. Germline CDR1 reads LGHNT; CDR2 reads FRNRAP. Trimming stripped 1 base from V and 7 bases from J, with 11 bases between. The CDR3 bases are TGTGCTAGTGGTTTGGCGGGGATTTCTAATGAGCAGTTCTTC. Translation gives CASGLAGISNEQFF.

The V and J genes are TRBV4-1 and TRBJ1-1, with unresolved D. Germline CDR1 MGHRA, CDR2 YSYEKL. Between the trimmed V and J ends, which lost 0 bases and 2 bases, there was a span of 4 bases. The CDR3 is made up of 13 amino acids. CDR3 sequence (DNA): TGCGCCAGCAGCCAAGATACTAACACTGAAGCTTTCTTT. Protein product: CASSQDTNTEAFF.

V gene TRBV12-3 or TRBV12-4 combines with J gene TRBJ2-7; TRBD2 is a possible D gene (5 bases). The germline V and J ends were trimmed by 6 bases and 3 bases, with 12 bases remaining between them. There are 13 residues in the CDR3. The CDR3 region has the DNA TGTGCCAGCAGCAGGCTACGGGGCTACGAGCAGTACTTC. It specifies CASSRLRGYEQYF.

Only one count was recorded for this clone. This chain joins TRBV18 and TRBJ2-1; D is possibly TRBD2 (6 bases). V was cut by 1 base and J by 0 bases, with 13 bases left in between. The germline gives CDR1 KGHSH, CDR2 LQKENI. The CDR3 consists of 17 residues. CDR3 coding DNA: TGTGCCAGCTCACCACTTATCGGGAGAAGCTCCTACAATGAGCAGTTCTTC. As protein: CASSPLIGRSSYNEQFF.

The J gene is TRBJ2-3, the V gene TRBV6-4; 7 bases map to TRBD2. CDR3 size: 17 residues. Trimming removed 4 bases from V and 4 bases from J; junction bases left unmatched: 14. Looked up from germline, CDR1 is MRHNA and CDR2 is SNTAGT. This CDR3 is CASSGPPGGSGADTQYF. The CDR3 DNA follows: TGTGCCAGCAGTGGCCCCCCCGGGGGGAGCGGGGCAGATACGCAGTATTTT.

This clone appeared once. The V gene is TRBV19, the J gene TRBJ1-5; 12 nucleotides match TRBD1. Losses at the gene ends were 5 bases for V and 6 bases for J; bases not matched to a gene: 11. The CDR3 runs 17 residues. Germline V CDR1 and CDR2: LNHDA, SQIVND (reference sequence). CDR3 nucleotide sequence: TGTGCCAGTAGTGGTAAATCGGGACAGGGGGCGGTTCAGCCCCAGCATTTT. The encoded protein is CASSGKSGQGAVQPQHF. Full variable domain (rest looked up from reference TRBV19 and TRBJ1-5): DGGITQSPKYLFRKEGQNVTLSCEQNLNHDAMYWYRQDPGQGLRLIYYSQIVNDFQKGDIAEGYSVSREKKESFPLTVTSAQKNPTAFYLCASSGKSGQGAVQPQHFGDGTRLSIL.

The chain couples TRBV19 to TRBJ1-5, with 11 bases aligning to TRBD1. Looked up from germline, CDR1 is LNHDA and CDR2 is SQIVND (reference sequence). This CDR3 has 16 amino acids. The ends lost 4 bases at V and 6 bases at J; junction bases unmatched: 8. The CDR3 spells CASSTDRGQWVQPQHF. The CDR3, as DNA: TGTGCCAGTAGTACGGACAGGGGGCAATGGGTTCAGCCCCAGCATTTT.

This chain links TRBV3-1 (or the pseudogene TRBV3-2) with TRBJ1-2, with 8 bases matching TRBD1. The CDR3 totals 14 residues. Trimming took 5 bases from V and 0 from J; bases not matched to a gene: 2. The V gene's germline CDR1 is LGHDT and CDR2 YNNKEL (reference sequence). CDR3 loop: CASSDRGANYGYTF. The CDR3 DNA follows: TGTGCCAGCAGCGACAGGGGAGCTAACTATGGCTACACCTTC.

The chain's CDR3 is CASRQGGMDTEAFF. The CDR3 coding sequence is TGTGCCAGCAGACAGGGTGGTATGGACACTGAAGCTTTCTTT. The chain links TRBV7-2 to TRBJ1-1, with a possible D match to TRBD1 (6 bases). The CDR3 loop spans 14 amino acids. CDR1 is SGHTA, CDR2 FQGNSA, per germline. V dropped 6 bases and J dropped 3 bases, with 14 bases sitting between them.

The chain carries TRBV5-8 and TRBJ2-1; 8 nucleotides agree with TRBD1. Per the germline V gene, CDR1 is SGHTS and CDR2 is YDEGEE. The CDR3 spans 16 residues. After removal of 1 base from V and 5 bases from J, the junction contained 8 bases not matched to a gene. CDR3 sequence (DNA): TGTGCCAGCAGCTTGAGGTTCGGGACAGGCCACAATGAGCAGTTCTTC. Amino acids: CASSLRFGTGHNEQFF.

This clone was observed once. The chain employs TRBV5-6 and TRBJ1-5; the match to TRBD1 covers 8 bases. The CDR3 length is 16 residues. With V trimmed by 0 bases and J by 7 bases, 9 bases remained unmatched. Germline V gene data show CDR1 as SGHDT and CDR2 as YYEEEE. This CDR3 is CASSLAGPGGAQPQHF. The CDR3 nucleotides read TGTGCCAGCAGCTTGGCCGGGCCAGGGGGCGCCCAGCCCCAGCATTTT.